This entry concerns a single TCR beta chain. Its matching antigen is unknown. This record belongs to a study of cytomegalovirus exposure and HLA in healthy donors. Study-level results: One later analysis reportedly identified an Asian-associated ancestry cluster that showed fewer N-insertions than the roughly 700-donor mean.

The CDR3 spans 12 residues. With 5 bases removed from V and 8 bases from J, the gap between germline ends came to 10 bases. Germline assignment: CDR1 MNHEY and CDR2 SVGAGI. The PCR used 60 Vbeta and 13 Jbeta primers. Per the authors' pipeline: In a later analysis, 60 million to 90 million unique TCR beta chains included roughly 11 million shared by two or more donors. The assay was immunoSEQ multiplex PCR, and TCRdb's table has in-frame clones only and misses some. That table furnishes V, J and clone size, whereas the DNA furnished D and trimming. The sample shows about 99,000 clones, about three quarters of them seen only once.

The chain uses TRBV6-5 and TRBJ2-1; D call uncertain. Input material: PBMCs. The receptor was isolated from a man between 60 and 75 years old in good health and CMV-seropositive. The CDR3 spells CASSRLRDEQFF. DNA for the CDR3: TGTGCCAGCAGTCGCTTACGGGATGAGCAGTTCTTC.